One sample yielded the 32 T cell receptor beta chains listed below, sequenced in a study of cytomegalovirus exposure and HLA in healthy donors. Vbeta (60) and Jbeta (13) primers were used in the PCR. Assay: immunoSEQ multiplex PCR; the TCRdb copy retains only in-frame clones and omits some. The table includes around 260,000 clones, under 90% detected once. Specimen: PBMCs. The receptors shown here come from a girl aged 2-10 years in good health and CMV-seronegative.

The chain recombines TRBV7-3 with TRBJ2-5; 7 bases align to TRBD2. Germline V gene data show CDR1 as SGHTA and CDR2 as FQGTGA. After removal of 2 bases from V and 5 bases from J, the junction contained 11 bases not matched to a gene. The CDR3 has 16 amino acids. The DNA of the CDR3 is TGTGCCAGCAGCTTAGCCCCATCACTAGCGAGGGAGACCCAGTACTTC. This codes for CASSLAPSLARETQYF.

CDR3: CASSYWQIREQYF. In DNA form, the CDR3 reads TGTGCCAGCAGTTATTGGCAGATCCGCGAGCAGTACTTC. This rearrangement joins TRBV28 to TRBJ2-7; D gene ambiguous. Germline-derived CDR1 and CDR2 are MDHEN and SYDVKM. The CDR3 contains 13 residues. Trimming took off 4 bases at V and 6 bases at J, with 13 bases between the two ends.

About this clone itself: One end of the junction is discordant with germline, which a read error may explain. CDR3 region: CASSKEILTGDSSGANVLTF. CDR3 in DNA: TGTGCCAGCAGCAAAGAGATTCTTACAGGGGACAGCTCTGGGGCCAACGTCCTGACTTTC. This chain connects TRBV4-2 to TRBJ2-6; 7 bases line up with TRBD1. The V gene's germline CDR1 is LGHNA and CDR2 YNFKEQ. The CDR3 is 20 amino acids.

The chain recombines TRBV2 with TRBJ2-1; 10 nucleotides align to TRBD2. The CDR3 is 10 amino acids. Trimming removed 6 bases from V and 16 bases from J; junction bases left unmatched: 3. Germline V CDR1 and CDR2: SNHLY, FYNNEI. The CDR3 reads CASRRTSGFF. The CDR3 nucleotides read TGTGCCAGCAGAAGGACTAGCGGTTTCTTC.

Only one count was recorded for this clone. Germline is not matched at one junction end, which may reflect a read error. The V call is TRBV6-6, the J call TRBJ1-2; the match to TRBD1 covers 12 bases. CDR1 and CDR2 from the germline V gene are MNHNY and SVGAGI (reference sequence). The CDR3 sequence is 15 residues long. DNA for the CDR3: TGTGCGAGCAGGAATACCGGGACAGGGGGCATTGGCTACACCTTC. It specifies CASRNTGTGGIGYTF.

V and J are TRBV10-3 and TRBJ2-7, with 14 bases identical to TRBD2. The V and J ends lost 6 bases and 4 bases, in that order; junction bases with no gene match: 11. The CDR3 has 17 amino acids. Germline CDR1 reads ENHRY; CDR2 reads SYGVKD. The DNA of the CDR3 is TGTGCCATCAGCCCCGGGACTAGCGGGAGTGGGTGGTACGAGCAGTACTTC. Translating gives CAISPGTSGSGWYEQYF.

V usage is TRBV21-1 and J usage is TRBJ1-3; the D segment call TRBD1 is taken from the table without a DNA check. TRBV21-1 is deemed a pseudogene. This CDR3 has 15 amino acids. The CDR3 spells CASSKAPGVGNTIYF. The DNA of the CDR3 is TGTGCCAGCAGCAAGGCCCCAGGGGTTGGAAACACCATATATTTT.

The chain employs TRBV7-6 and TRBJ2-1; no clear D. The CDR3 has 13 amino acids. Per the germline V gene, CDR1 is SGHVS and CDR2 is FNYEAQ. V lost 1 base, J lost 9 bases, and 10 bases lay in between. The CDR3 coding sequence is TGTGCCAGCAGCTTAGGGCCTCTAGGTGAGCAGTTCTTC. This encodes CASSLGPLGEQFF.

This clone was counted only a few times. The chain couples TRBV23-1 to TRBJ1-5; tentatively, D is TRBD1 (6 bases). TRBV23-1 is reported as an ORF; its role is uncertain. This CDR3 has 14 amino acids. Trimming shortened V by 2 bases and J by 4 bases, and 9 bases separated the two germline ends. CDR3 sequence: CASSQGQLNQPQHF. The CDR3 nucleotides read TGCGCCAGCAGTCAAGGACAGCTTAATCAGCCCCAGCATTTT.

The rearrangement uses TRBV4-1 and TRBJ1-2, with TRBD1 matching over 9 bases. The V gene's germline CDR1 is MGHRA and CDR2 YSYEKL. CDR3 length equals 13 residues. V dropped 8 bases and J dropped 4; count of bases not matched to a gene: 5. In DNA form, the CDR3 reads TGCGCCAGCTCCGGGACAGGGTCCTATGGCTACACCTTC. The encoded protein is CASSGTGSYGYTF.

The chain has TRBV7-9 and TRBJ1-2; maybe TRBD1 (6 bases). The CDR3 totals 15 residues. Trimming stripped 4 bases from V and 6 bases from J, with 18 bases between. Germline V CDR1 and CDR2: SEHNR, FQNEAQ (reference sequence). The CDR3 nucleotides are TGTGCCAGCAGCTCCTCAAAAAGGGGGATCGATGGCTACACCTTC. Translating it yields CASSSSKRGIDGYTF.

This clone was seen a few times. This chain uses TRBV25-1 with TRBJ2-5; TRBD1 aligns across 8 bases. CDR1 and CDR2 from the germline V gene are MGHDK and SYGVNS. The CDR3 is 14 amino acids. Losses at the gene ends were 5 bases for V and 5 bases for J; bases not matched to a gene: 7. The CDR3 DNA sequence: TGTGCCAGCAGTCGGGACAGGCGACCGGAGACCCAGTACTTC. This codes for CASSRDRRPETQYF.

The V gene is TRBV28, the J gene TRBJ1-2; D is unclear. The CDR3 consists of 13 residues. Trimming removed 2 bases from V and 3 bases from J, with 7 bases in between. In germline, CDR1 is MDHEN, CDR2 SYDVKM. CDR3 residues: CASSLSGDYGYTF. As DNA, the CDR3 is TGTGCCAGCAGTTTAAGCGGGGACTATGGCTACACCTTC.

The V and J genes are TRBV7-2 and TRBJ1-1; 11 bases match TRBD1. The CDR3 runs to 16 residues. V dropped 5 bases and J dropped 4; count of bases not matched to a gene: 9. CDR1 is SGHTA and CDR2 is FQGNSA in the germline V gene. CDR3 nucleotide sequence: TGTGCCAGCAGCCAGGACAGGGGGCGAATTTTCACTGAAGCTTTCTTT. Its protein product is CASSQDRGRIFTEAFF.

This clone was seen a handful of times. The V and J genes are TRBV5-4 and TRBJ2-3; no reliable D call. Deletions cut 4 bases from V and 0 bases from J, with 3 bases between. This CDR3 region has 12 residues. Looked up from germline, CDR1 is SGHNT and CDR2 is YYREEE (reference sequence). In DNA, the CDR3 is TGTGCCAGCAGCCCGAGCACAGATACGCAGTATTTT. Amino acids: CASSPSTDTQYF. Filled out from reference TRBV5-4 and TRBJ2-3, the complete variable domain reads ETGVTQSPTHLIKTRGQQVTLRCSSQSGHNTVSWYQQALGQGPQFIFQYYREEENGRGNFPPRFSGLQFPNYSSELNVNALELDDSALYLCASSPSTDTQYFGPGTRLTVL.

The table lists this clone with a count of one. The V and J genes are TRBV2 and TRBJ1-4; 7 nucleotides line up with TRBD1. Looked up from germline, CDR1 is SNHLY and CDR2 is FYNNEI. The V gene end was trimmed by 7 bases and the J gene end by 7 bases; junction bases not matched to a gene: 15. The CDR3 sequence is 16 residues long. The CDR3 protein is CASNRLLTGLSEKLFF. The CDR3 DNA sequence: TGTGCCAGCAACAGGCTGTTGACAGGGTTAAGTGAAAAACTGTTTTTT.

This chain joins TRBV28 and TRBJ1-2; D may be TRBD1 (5 bases). V lost 2 bases and J lost 5, with 6 bases in between. CDR3 length: 12 residues. The germline V gene encodes CDR1 MDHEN and CDR2 SYDVKM. CDR3: CASSLKGYGYTF. In nucleotides, the CDR3 is TGTGCCAGCAGTTTAAAGGGGTATGGCTACACCTTC.

In DNA, the CDR3 is TGTGCCAGCAGTTACCACACCGGGGTGCAGCCCCAGCATTTT. Protein: CASSYHTGVQPQHF. The chain employs TRBV6-5 and TRBJ1-5; D not certain. Germline lookup yields CDR1 MNHEY and CDR2 SVGAGI. The V and J ends lost 2 bases and 7 bases respectively, with 12 bases between them. The CDR3 has 14 amino acids.

The V and J genes are TRBV7-9 and TRBJ2-1, with TRBD2 identical over 10 bases. Germline V lookup: CDR1 SEHNR, CDR2 FQNEAQ (reference sequence). The ends lost 3 bases at V and 6 bases at J; junction bases unmatched: 5. The CDR3 loop spans 15 amino acids. In DNA, the CDR3 is TGTGCCAGCAGCTTCCTCGGACTAGCGGTCAATGAGCAGTTCTTC. This encodes CASSFLGLAVNEQFF.

The V gene is TRBV29-1, the J gene TRBJ1-5; possible D gene TRBD1, 5 bases. The CDR3 is 12 amino acids. The V end lost 6 bases, the J end lost 5 bases, and 11 bases lay between the germline ends. Germline V CDR1 and CDR2: SQVTM, ANQGSEA. The DNA of the CDR3 is TGCAGCGTATCAGGGAGGGATCAGCCCCAGCATTTT. Its protein is CSVSGRDQPQHF.

The chain links TRBV15 to TRBJ1-1; maybe TRBD1 (6 bases). This CDR3 spans 15 amino acids. CDR1 is LNHNV, CDR2 YYDKDF, per germline (reference sequence). V lost 5 bases, J lost 7 bases, and 20 bases lay in between. The CDR3 nucleotides are TGTGCCACCAGCTCGCCACCGGGGGGCCGGCGTGAAGCTTTCTTT. Protein: CATSSPPGGRREAFF.

The chain combines TRBV7-6 with TRBJ1-1; D is possibly TRBD1 (5 bases). Trimming removed 5 bases at V and 3 bases at J, with 16 bases between. The CDR3 is 15 residues long. Germline V gene lookup returns CDR1 SGHVS and CDR2 FNYEAQ. The CDR3 sequence: CASSPADWGDTEAFF. In nucleotides, the CDR3 is TGTGCCAGCAGCCCCGCTGATTGGGGGGACACTGAAGCTTTCTTT.

This clone was detected once. The rearrangement uses TRBV6-1 and TRBJ2-7; TRBD2 matches 11 bases. The trim removed 5 bases at V and 3 bases at J, leaving 9 bases unmatched. This CDR3 comprises 16 residues. Germline CDR1 is MNHNS and CDR2 is SASEGT. The CDR3 sequence is CASSKGLAGGDYEQYF. As DNA, the CDR3 is TGTGCCAGCAGTAAAGGCTTAGCGGGAGGGGACTACGAGCAGTACTTC.

This chain's CDR3 is CASSLFVSGNTIYF. The CDR3 bases are TGTGCCAGCAGTCTATTCGTCTCTGGAAACACCATATATTTT. V gene TRBV28 combines with J gene TRBJ1-3, with no clear D. Trimming pared 5 bases from V and 0 bases from J, leaving 8 bases between. The CDR3 is 14 amino acids. The V gene's germline CDR1 is MDHEN and CDR2 SYDVKM.

The rearrangement links TRBV9 to TRBJ1-3, with TRBD1 matching over 7 bases. Germline V gene lookup returns CDR1 SGDLS and CDR2 YYNGEE. This CDR3 spans 16 amino acids. Germline trimming cut 4 bases from V and 3 bases from J; bases unmatched to any gene: 10. CDR3 region: CASSLMDRLFGNTIYF. The CDR3 DNA sequence: TGTGCCAGCAGCCTAATGGACAGGTTGTTTGGAAACACCATATATTTT.

The chain uses TRBV9 and TRBJ2-7, with 9 bases fitting TRBD1. The CDR3 covers 15 residues. The J segment lost 2 bases and the V segment lost 2 bases, leaving 5 bases of the junction unmatched. From germline, CDR1 is SGDLS and CDR2 YYNGEE. The DNA of the CDR3 is TGTGCCAGCAGCGTCGGACAGGGGTTAACCTACGAGCAGTACTTC. Translation: CASSVGQGLTYEQYF.

The chain is built from TRBV16 and TRBJ2-5, with 7 positions matching TRBD2. J was trimmed by 2 bases and V by 0 bases; bases with no gene match: 9. CDR3 length equals 17 residues. CDR1 is KGHSY and CDR2 is FQNENV in the germline V gene. The CDR3 spells CASSQSRGRGDQETQYF. As DNA, the CDR3 is TGTGCCAGCAGCCAATCCCGCGGGAGAGGGGATCAAGAGACCCAGTACTTC.

This rearrangement joins TRBV11-2 to TRBJ2-2; 7 bases are shared with TRBD2. V gave up 4 bases and J gave up 1 base; unmatched junction bases: 3. The CDR3 has 15 amino acids. Germline V lookup: CDR1 SGHAT, CDR2 FQNNGV. Here the CDR3 reads CASSSSSGNTGELFF. In DNA form, the CDR3 reads TGTGCCAGCAGCTCATCTAGCGGGAACACCGGGGAGCTGTTTTTT.

The gene calls are TRBV23-1 and TRBJ2-7; possible D gene TRBD1, 5 bases. TRBV23-1 has ORF status, its function being uncertain. The CDR3 sequence is 20 residues long. V lost 2 bases, J lost 3 bases, and 29 bases lay in between. The CDR3 protein is CASSQLITNPGQGLDYEQYF. CDR3 bases: TGCGCCAGCAGTCAACTTATAACGAACCCTGGGCAGGGTCTCGACTACGAGCAGTACTTC.

In nucleotides, the CDR3 is TGTGCCAGCAGTATCATTTCGACAGGAAACTATGGCTACACCTTC. Translation gives CASSIISTGNYGYTF. V usage is TRBV27 and J usage is TRBJ1-2; D is perhaps TRBD1 (6 bases). The CDR3 has 15 residues. Trimming cost V 5 bases and J 2 bases, with 15 bases left between them. Germline values: CDR1 MNHEY, CDR2 SMNVEV (reference sequence).

This chain uses TRBV5-1 with TRBJ2-7; TRBD1 is a possible D gene (5 bases). The CDR3 is 13 residues long. The V gene lost 3 bases and the J gene lost 5 bases, with 12 bases spanning the gap. The V gene's germline CDR1 is SGHRS and CDR2 YFSETQ. The CDR3 nucleotides read TGCGCCAGCAGCTGGGGCATCCGCCACGAGCAGTACTTC. It codes for CASSWGIRHEQYF.

About this clone: Other DNA sequences in this sample translate to the same CDR3. This sequence joins TRBV7-2 and TRBJ1-5; no definite D call. V lost 3 bases, J lost 3 bases, and 3 bases lay in between. The CDR3 extends over 12 amino acids. Germline V gives CDR1 SGHTA, CDR2 FQGNSA. CDR3 in amino acids: CASSFNNQPQHF. The CDR3 bases are TGTGCCAGCAGCTTCAACAATCAGCCCCAGCATTTT.